Listed below are T cell receptor beta chains from one sample, sequenced in a study of blood T cell repertoires in COVID-19. Profiled with immunoSEQ multiplex PCR; TCRdb holds only in-frame clones, not every one. The top ten hold approximately 10% of the sample, which has about 130,000 clones, about 80% seen once. The sample was peripheral blood. The receptors shown here come from a human donor in a cohort sampled during active COVID-19. The CDR3 runs from the conserved cysteine through the conserved F or W. The D gene is left open where the match is weak. Expanded clones are given a class, and other clones once, few, many or no size at all.

cdr3_length,j_call,d_call,clone_size,v_call,cdr3_aa,cdr3_nt
14,TRBJ2-7,TRBD1,-,TRBV11-2,CASSDGTGSYEQYF,TGTGCCAGCAGCGACGGGACAGGGTCCTACGAGCAGTACTTC
14,TRBJ2-1,-,-,TRBV7-3,CASSRNQGNNEQFF,TGTGCCAGCAGCAGAAACCAGGGGAACAATGAGCAGTTCTTC
16,TRBJ2-1,-,-,TRBV9,CASSVATGWPNNEQFF,TGTGCCAGCAGCGTAGCAACAGGGTGGCCTAACAATGAGCAGTTCTTC
15,TRBJ2-7,TRBD1,-,TRBV6-5,CASSYSWTGGHEQYF,TGTGCCAGCAGTTACTCCTGGACAGGGGGGCACGAGCAGTACTTC
17,TRBJ2-2,TRBD2,-,TRBV6-1,CASSGTSGAFNTGELFF,TGTGCCAGCAGTGGGACTAGCGGGGCCTTTAACACCGGGGAGCTGTTTTTT
15,TRBJ1-6,TRBD1,few,TRBV3-1/TRBV3-2,CASSLRTGKDSPLHF,TGTGCCAGCAGCCTGAGGACAGGGAAAGATTCACCCCTCCACTTT
14,TRBJ2-5,-,-,TRBV4-1,CASSQDGSQETQYF,TGCGCCAGCAGCCAAGATGGCAGTCAAGAGACCCAGTACTTC
16,TRBJ2-7,-,-,TRBV27,CASSLSYRVRSYEQYF,TGTGCCAGCAGTTTATCATACAGGGTAAGGTCCTACGAGCAGTACTTC
15,TRBJ2-3,-,-,TRBV18,CATAPRDTHTDTQYF,TGTGCCACTGCCCCCCGCGACACTCACACAGATACGCAGTATTTT
15,TRBJ2-5,TRBD2,-,TRBV5-1,CASSAGGALQETQYF,TGCGCCAGCAGCGCGGGGGGGGCCCTCCAAGAGACCCAGTACTTC
14,TRBJ2-3,TRBD2,-,TRBV7-9,CASSSSGGPDTQYF,TGTGCCAGCAGCTCTAGCGGGGGGCCCGATACGCAGTATTTT
15,TRBJ2-2,-,-,TRBV28,CASSFSQRDTGELFF,TGTGCCAGCAGTTTTTCCCAACGAGACACCGGGGAGCTGTTTTTT
15,TRBJ1-1,TRBD1,-,TRBV19,CASSPGQVGNTEAFF,TGTGCCAGTAGTCCTGGACAGGTAGGGAACACTGAAGCTTTCTTT
15,TRBJ2-7,-,-,TRBV13,CASSFQADRVYEQYF,TGTGCCAGCAGCTTCCAGGCCGACAGAGTCTACGAGCAGTACTTC
17,TRBJ1-1,-,many,TRBV11-3,CASSLDMEGSLNTEAFF,TGTGCCAGCAGCTTAGATATGGAGGGTAGTTTGAACACTGAAGCTTTCTTT
16,TRBJ2-3,TRBD1,-,TRBV5-5,CASSKGQGAFTDTQYF,TGTGCCAGCAGCAAAGGACAGGGAGCCTTCACAGATACGCAGTATTTT
14,TRBJ1-2,TRBD1,-,TRBV30,CAWSEVVGRGHGTF,TGTGCCTGGAGTGAAGTGGTGGGCAGGGGGCACGGCACCTTC
16,TRBJ2-3,-,few,TRBV5-1,CASSLEPRSGTDTQYF,TGCGCCAGCAGCTTGGAGCCCCGAAGTGGCACAGATACGCAGTATTTT
16,TRBJ2-7,TRBD2,-,TRBV27,CASSLPLAGGPFEQYF,TGTGCCAGCAGTTTACCCCTAGCGGGGGGGCCCTTCGAGCAGTACTTC
15,TRBJ2-7,-,-,TRBV27,CASSSQGSRYYEQYF,TGTGCCAGCAGTTCCCAGGGCTCGAGGTATTACGAGCAGTACTTC
11,TRBJ1-1,-,-,TRBV3-1/TRBV3-2,CASSQQGRAFF,TGTGCCAGCAGCCAACAGGGTCGGGCTTTCTTT
15,TRBJ1-3,-,-,TRBV5-4,CASSFFGGSGNTIYF,TGTGCCAGCAGCTTTTTCGGCGGCTCTGGAAACACCATATATTTT
15,TRBJ2-7,-,-,TRBV28,CASSLQGISSYEQYF,TGTGCCAGCAGTTTACAGGGTATCAGCTCCTACGAGCAGTACTTC
13,TRBJ1-2,-,-,TRBV11-2,CASSLEWNGGYTF,TGTGCCAGCAGCTTGGAGTGGAATGGGGGCTACACCTTC
13,TRBJ1-5,-,-,TRBV5-1,CASRESGDQPQHF,TGCGCCAGCAGGGAGAGCGGGGATCAGCCCCAGCATTTT
13,TRBJ1-1,-,-,TRBV19,CASSMTANTEAFF,TGTGCCAGTAGTATGACAGCGAACACTGAAGCTTTCTTT
14,TRBJ2-1,-,-,TRBV5-1,CASSSGVAGWGQFF,TGCGCCAGCAGCTCGGGGGTGGCCGGCTGGGGGCAGTTCTTC
13,TRBJ1-2,-,-,TRBV2,CASTGQLNYGYTF,TGTGCCAGCACTGGACAGCTCAACTATGGCTACACCTTC
15,TRBJ1-1,TRBD1,-,TRBV19,CASSTGTGITAEAFF,TGTGCCAGTAGTACCGGGACAGGGATTACCGCCGAAGCTTTCTTT
18,TRBJ1-5,TRBD1,few,TRBV19,CASSIKGPGTDYNQPQHF,TGTGCCAGTAGTATAAAGGGTCCCGGGACAGACTACAATCAGCCCCAGCATTTT
15,TRBJ2-7,TRBD1,-,TRBV14,CASSLADRGFDEQYF,TGTGCCAGCAGCCTCGCGGACAGGGGGTTTGACGAGCAGTACTTC
15,TRBJ2-1,-,-,TRBV11-2,CASSLDPGVANEQFF,TGTGCCAGCAGCTTGGACCCCGGGGTTGCCAATGAGCAGTTCTTC
14,TRBJ1-6,-,-,TRBV2,CASRPNGATSPLHF,TGTGCCAGCAGACCAAATGGGGCAACTTCACCCCTCCACTTT
13,TRBJ2-7,-,-,TRBV7-2,CASSFDYRVEQYF,TGTGCCAGCAGCTTTGACTACAGGGTCGAGCAGTACTTC
15,TRBJ2-7,TRBD1,-,TRBV5-1,CASSPGTGINYEQYF,TGCGCCAGCAGCCCGGGGACAGGAATAAACTACGAGCAGTACTTC
15,TRBJ1-5,-,once,TRBV5-1,CASSLDAAGDQPQHF,TGCGCCAGCAGCTTGGACGCGGCCGGGGATCAGCCCCAGCATTTT
15,TRBJ2-3,-,-,TRBV6-5,CASSYSGGVTDTQYF,TGTGCCAGCAGTTACTCGGGGGGTGTCACAGATACGCAGTATTTT
19,TRBJ2-7,-,-,TRBV6-2/TRBV6-3,CASSYPTQVPGRGNYEQYF,TGTGCCAGCAGTTACCCCACCCAGGTCCCAGGTAGAGGGAACTACGAGCAGTACTTC
14,TRBJ2-7,TRBD1,-,TRBV2,CASSRQGSSYEQYF,TGTGCCAGCAGTAGACAGGGGTCTTCCTACGAGCAGTACTTC
15,TRBJ1-1,-,-,TRBV11-1,CASTLLRGMNTEAFF,TGTGCCAGCACCCTCTTACGGGGGATGAACACTGAAGCTTTCTTT
14,TRBJ2-7,-,-,TRBV6-5,CASALGGTAYEQYF,TGTGCCAGCGCCCTTGGCGGTACGGCCTACGAGCAGTACTTC
15,TRBJ1-2,TRBD1,-,TRBV2,CASSAQGASVSGYTF,TGTGCCAGCAGCGCGCAGGGGGCAAGTGTCTCTGGCTACACCTTC
19,TRBJ1-5,-,-,TRBV27,CASSLFSPQPYRGNQPQHF,TGTGCCAGCAGTTTATTTTCCCCACAGCCCTATAGAGGCAATCAGCCCCAGCATTTT
15,TRBJ1-1,-,-,TRBV6-5,CASRPLDSSNTEAFF,TGTGCCAGCAGACCCTTGGACAGCAGTAACACTGAAGCTTTCTTT
17,TRBJ2-7,TRBD2,-,TRBV23-1,CASSPQRTSGGRYEQYF,TGCGCCAGCAGTCCCCAAAGAACTAGCGGGGGGCGCTACGAGCAGTACTTC
13,TRBJ1-2,-,-,TRBV12-3/TRBV12-4,CASSLGRLGGYTF,TGTGCCAGCAGTTTAGGGAGACTAGGCGGCTACACCTTC
17,TRBJ2-7,-,-,TRBV5-1,CASSTGQGGVPSGEQYF,TGCGCCAGCAGCACCGGACAGGGAGGGGTTCCATCGGGCGAGCAGTACTTC
11,TRBJ2-7,-,-,TRBV6-5,CASMEYYEQYF,TGTGCCAGCATGGAGTACTACGAGCAGTACTTC
16,TRBJ2-5,TRBD1,-,TRBV27,CASSLLGQGAGETQYF,TGTGCCAGCAGTTTATTAGGGCAGGGGGCAGGGGAGACCCAGTACTTC